The 13 T cell receptor beta chains in this list originate from one sample, sequenced in a study of shared T cell receptors in the human thymus. Data came from immunoSEQ multiplex PCR; TCRdb stores just in-frame clones and leaves some out. This sample yields about 660,000 clones, of which about 89% are seen a single time; 0.009% to 0.0095% belongs to the top ten. These data were also reused for a study on human thymus T cells.

Sequencing was performed on thymocytes. These receptors were obtained from a boy under two years old with a congenital heart defect.

This sequence joins TRBV5-1 and TRBJ2-7; TRBD1 matches 10 bases. The CDR3 runs 15 residues. Trimming at V came to 2 bases and at J to 9 bases, leaving 11 bases not matched to a gene. Germline V lookup: CDR1 SGHRS, CDR2 YFSETQ. CDR3 nucleotide sequence: TGCGCCAGCAGCTTTACCCGGGACAGGGGTTTGGGGCAGTACTTC. Translating it yields CASSFTRDRGLGQYF. Supplemented by reference TRBV5-1 and TRBJ2-7, the full variable domain reads KAGVTQTPRYLIKTRGQQVTLSCSPISGHRSVSWYQQTPGQGLQFLFEYFSETQRNKGNFPGRFSGRQFSNSRSEMNVSTLELGDSALYLCASSFTRDRGLGQYFGPGTRLTVT.

The chain couples TRBV30 to TRBJ1-1, with 9 nucleotides matching TRBD1. The V and J ends lost 5 bases and 1 base, in that order; junction bases with no gene match: 11. This CDR3 is 16 amino acids long. Germline V lookup: CDR1 GTSNPN, CDR2 SVGIG (reference sequence). DNA for the CDR3: TGTGCCTGGTACTTCCCTGGGACAGGGAGGAACACTGAAGCTTTCTTT. This encodes CAWYFPGTGRNTEAFF.

V and J are TRBV15 and TRBJ2-7, with 9 positions matching TRBD1. With V trimmed by 3 bases and J by 9 bases, 21 bases remained unmatched. The CDR3 contains 18 residues. The germline V gene has CDR1 LNHNV and CDR2 YYDKDF (reference sequence). The CDR3 region has the DNA TGTGCCACCAGCAGTAGAGGGTGGGGGACAGGGATCCCTTTTGGGCAGTACTTC. Translated, it gives CATSSRGWGTGIPFGQYF.

The genes are TRBV6-1 and TRBJ2-2; 7 bases agree with TRBD1. This CDR3 is built from 14 residues. The germline CDR1 and CDR2 sequences are MNHNS and SASEGT. V shed 7 bases and J 7 bases; nucleotides not matched to a gene: 9. CDR3 loop: CASNGNRGYGELFF. DNA for the CDR3: TGTGCCAGCAATGGTAACAGGGGTTACGGGGAGCTGTTTTTT.

The V and J genes are TRBV10-3 and TRBJ2-1; D is uncertain. The CDR3 consists of 15 residues. The V end was cut by 11 bases, the J end by 3 bases, with 20 bases between. Germline assignment: CDR1 ENHRY and CDR2 SYGVKD. This CDR3 reads CAPWISRGFYNEQFF. As DNA, the CDR3 is TGTGCCCCCTGGATATCCCGAGGATTCTACAATGAGCAGTTCTTC.

V is TRBV28 and J is TRBJ1-1; D gene uncertain. This CDR3 spans 12 amino acids. From germline, CDR1 is MDHEN and CDR2 SYDVKM. The V gene lost 1 base and the J gene lost 10 bases, with 10 bases spanning the gap. In DNA form, the CDR3 reads TGTGCCAGCAGTTTATCTCCTGTGGCAGCTTTCTTT. Translation: CASSLSPVAAFF.

V and J are TRBV7-6 and TRBJ1-6, with 7 bases fitting TRBD1. With 1 base clipped from V and 10 bases from J, the junction kept 7 bases outside the gene matches. The germline V gene encodes CDR1 SGHVS and CDR2 FNYEAQ. This CDR3 is 15 amino acids long. The CDR3 loop is CASSLGRAGGSPLHF. The CDR3 bases are TGTGCCAGCAGCTTAGGAAGGGCAGGGGGGTCACCCCTCCACTTT.

The V and J genes are TRBV25-1 and TRBJ2-1, with D perhaps TRBD2 (6 bases). Germline V CDR1 and CDR2: MGHDK, SYGVNS. V lost 5 bases and J 7 bases, leaving 12 bases between the germline ends. The CDR3 has 13 residues. CDR3 in amino acids: CASSPTRVNEQFF. The CDR3 DNA is TGTGCCAGCAGTCCGACTAGGGTGAATGAGCAGTTCTTC.

The V and J genes are TRBV7-9 and TRBJ2-7, with TRBD1 identical over 11 bases. The V gene end was trimmed by 5 bases and the J gene end by 7 bases; junction bases not matched to a gene: 22. This CDR3 has 19 residues. The germline V gene encodes CDR1 SEHNR and CDR2 FQNEAQ (reference sequence). DNA of the CDR3: TGTGCCAGCAGCAGATGGGACAGGGGGAAGAAATACCTATCGGGAGAGCAGTACTTC. Translated: CASSRWDRGKKYLSGEQYF.

This chain connects TRBV5-5 to TRBJ1-5; no definite D call. Germline V gene lookup returns CDR1 SGHKS and CDR2 YYEKEE (reference sequence). V lost 0 bases and J lost 4, with 5 bases in between. CDR3 length equals 13 residues. The CDR3 DNA reads as TGTGCCAGCAGCTTGGCGGAGAATCAGCCCCAGCATTTT. Residues: CASSLAENQPQHF.

The chain joins TRBV19 to TRBJ1-2, with 7 bases lining up with TRBD1. The CDR3 totals 15 residues. After removal of 5 bases from V and 3 bases from J, the junction contained 9 bases not matched to a gene. The germline V gene encodes CDR1 LNHDA and CDR2 SQIVND (reference sequence). The DNA for the CDR3 is TGTGCCAGTAGTTTGCAAAGGACAGGTGACTATGGCTACACCTTC. Protein product: CASSLQRTGDYGYTF.

This chain joins TRBV9 and TRBJ1-2; 9 nucleotides align to TRBD1. The germline V gene encodes CDR1 SGDLS and CDR2 YYNGEE. V lost 7 bases to trimming and J lost 8 bases; unmatched junction nucleotides: 30. CDR3 length: 20 residues. The CDR3 DNA reads TGTGCCAGCCGGCGGGTGGGGACAGGGATCCTAAATCGCCCTGGAGTCGGCTACACCTTC. Translated, it gives CASRRVGTGILNRPGVGYTF.

The V and J genes are TRBV30 and TRBJ1-6; D perhaps matches TRBD1 (5 bases). CDR3 length: 13 residues. V was clipped by 0 bases and J by 13 bases, with 13 bases between them. Per the germline V gene, CDR1 is GTSNPN and CDR2 is SVGIG (reference sequence). The CDR3 sequence: CAWSVLGDSPLHF. The CDR3 DNA is TGTGCCTGGAGTGTACTAGGGGACTCCCCCCTCCACTTT.